This T cell receptor (beta chain) is from a study of breast tumors, draining lymph nodes, adjacent tissues. This clonotype came up many times. In TCRdb, the multiplex PCR reads were re-called with MiXCR into one record per CDR3 protein. The sample lists approximately 300,000 distinct CDR3 sequences, 30% seen once, with 1.1% in the top ten. The lymph nodes were axillary draining lymph nodes from breast cancer patients. The CDR3 has 15 amino acids. Germline V CDR1 and CDR2: WNHNN, SYGVQD (reference sequence). V was cut by 0 bases and J by 3 bases, with 12 bases left in between. This rearrangement joins TRBV10-1 to TRBJ2-7, with D maybe TRBD1 (7 bases). The TCR was taken from a female donor with breast cancer. Some clones in this sample may be carry-over from other donors' samples. Sequenced material: axillary lymph node tissue. CDR3 sequence reads: CASSESGGQRYEQYF. The CDR3 DNA reads TGCGCCAGCAGTGAGTCGGGGGGACAGCGCTACGAGCAGTACTTC.